This passage covers 4 T cell receptor beta chains from one sample sequenced in a study of CD8+CD57+ T cells in acquired aplastic anemia. Individuals selected for sequencing had exhibited CD8+CD57+ cell expansion on flow cytometry. Profiles of TCR beta VDJ and CDR3 were generated from a genomic DNA template. TCRdb passed the reads through MiXCR, listing each CDR3 protein once. The sample shows over 150,000 distinct CDR3 sequences, roughly 65% of them seen only once. Sequencing was carried out using sorted CD4+, CD8+, or CD8+CD57+ T cells (not recorded which) from PBMCs. The source of these receptors is a human donor with aplastic anemia.

J is TRBJ2-7 and V is TRBV7-3, with 7 bases fitting TRBD1. V gave up 5 bases and J gave up 6 bases; unmatched junction bases: 10. This CDR3 is 14 amino acids long. CDR1 SGHTA and CDR2 FQGTGA come from the germline V gene. Here the CDR3 reads CASSQTTGTPEQYF. DNA for the CDR3: TGTGCCAGCAGCCAAACGACAGGGACCCCCGAGCAGTACTTC.

This clonotype has ten or more counts. This sequence joins TRBV5-1 and TRBJ2-1, with unresolved D. Germline CDR1 reads SGHRS; CDR2 reads YFSETQ. The CDR3 covers 16 residues. Deletions cut 4 bases from V and 0 bases from J, with 14 bases between. The CDR3 loop is CASSLGRSSSYNEQFF. The DNA for the CDR3 is TGCGCCAGCAGCCTTGGTAGGTCCAGCTCCTACAATGAGCAGTTCTTC.

This clonotype was found many times. The gene calls are TRBV7-8 and TRBJ2-7, with D unclear. The CDR3 loop spans 15 amino acids. Germline V lookup: CDR1 SGHVS, CDR2 FQNEAQ. The V end was cut by 1 base, the J end by 0 bases, with 10 bases between. CDR3 sequence (DNA): TGTGCCAGCAGCTTAGTCCAAGACCCCTCCTACGAGCAGTACTTC. Translation: CASSLVQDPSYEQYF.

With regard to this clonotype: No conserved phenylalanine or tryptophan ends this CDR3, so it is likely a read error. J is TRBJ2-7 and V is TRBV7-2; no clear D. The V gene lost 5 bases and the J gene lost 4 bases, with 9 bases spanning the gap. CDR3 length equals 12 residues. In germline, CDR1 is SGHTA, CDR2 FQGNSA. The CDR3: CASSLIQYEQYS. The CDR3 region has the DNA TGTGCCAGCAGCCTTATACAGTACGAGCAGTACTCC.